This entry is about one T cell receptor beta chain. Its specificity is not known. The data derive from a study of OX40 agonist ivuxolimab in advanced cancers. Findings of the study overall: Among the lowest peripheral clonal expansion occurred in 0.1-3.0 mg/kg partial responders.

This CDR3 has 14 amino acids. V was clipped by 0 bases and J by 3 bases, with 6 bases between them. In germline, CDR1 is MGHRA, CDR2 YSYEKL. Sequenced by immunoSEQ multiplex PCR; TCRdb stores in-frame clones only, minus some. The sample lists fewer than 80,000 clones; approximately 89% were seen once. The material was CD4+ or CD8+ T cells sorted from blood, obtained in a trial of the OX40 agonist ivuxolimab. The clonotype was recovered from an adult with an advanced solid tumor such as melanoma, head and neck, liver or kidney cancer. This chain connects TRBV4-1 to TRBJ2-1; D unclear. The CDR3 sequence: CASSQDEGYNEQFF. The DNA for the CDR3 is TGCGCCAGCAGCCAAGATGAAGGCTACAATGAGCAGTTCTTC.